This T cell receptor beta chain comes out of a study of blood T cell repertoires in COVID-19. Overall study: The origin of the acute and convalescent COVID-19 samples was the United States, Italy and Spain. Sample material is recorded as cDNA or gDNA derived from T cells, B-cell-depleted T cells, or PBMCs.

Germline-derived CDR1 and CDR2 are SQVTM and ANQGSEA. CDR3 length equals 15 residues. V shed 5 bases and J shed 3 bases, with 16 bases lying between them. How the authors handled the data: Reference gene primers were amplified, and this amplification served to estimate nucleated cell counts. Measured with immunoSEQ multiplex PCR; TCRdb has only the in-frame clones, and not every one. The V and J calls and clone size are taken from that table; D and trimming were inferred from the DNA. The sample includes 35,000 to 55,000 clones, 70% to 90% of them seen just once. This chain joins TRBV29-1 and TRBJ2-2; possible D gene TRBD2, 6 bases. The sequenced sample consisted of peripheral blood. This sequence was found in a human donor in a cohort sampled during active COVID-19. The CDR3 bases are TGCAGCGTTTATACCGCCGGGGGAGACACCGGGGAGCTGTTTTTT. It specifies CSVYTAGGDTGELFF.